The sequence of this T cell receptor beta chain was determined in a study of T-cell memory formation after mild COVID-19. Study in general: Largely, TCR clusters stayed within a single donor.

Via MiXCR, TCRdb re-called the 5' RACE reads, giving one row per CDR3 protein. The sample lists over 500,000 distinct CDR3 sequences; around 16% were seen once. This clonotype has only a few counts. The sequence derives from an adult woman who had mild COVID-19 (a few samples of this study predate the infection). Cell type and time point are not known. Sequenced sample: PBMCs or a T cell subset sorted from them (not recorded which).

CDR3 sequence reads: CASSLLGEAYGYTF. The CDR3, as DNA: TGTGCCAGCAGTTTACTCGGGGAGGCCTATGGCTACACCTTC. The V gene is TRBV12-3 or TRBV12-4, the J gene TRBJ1-2, with D uncertain. The CDR3 is made up of 14 amino acids. V was pared by 2 bases and J by 4 bases, with 11 bases between.